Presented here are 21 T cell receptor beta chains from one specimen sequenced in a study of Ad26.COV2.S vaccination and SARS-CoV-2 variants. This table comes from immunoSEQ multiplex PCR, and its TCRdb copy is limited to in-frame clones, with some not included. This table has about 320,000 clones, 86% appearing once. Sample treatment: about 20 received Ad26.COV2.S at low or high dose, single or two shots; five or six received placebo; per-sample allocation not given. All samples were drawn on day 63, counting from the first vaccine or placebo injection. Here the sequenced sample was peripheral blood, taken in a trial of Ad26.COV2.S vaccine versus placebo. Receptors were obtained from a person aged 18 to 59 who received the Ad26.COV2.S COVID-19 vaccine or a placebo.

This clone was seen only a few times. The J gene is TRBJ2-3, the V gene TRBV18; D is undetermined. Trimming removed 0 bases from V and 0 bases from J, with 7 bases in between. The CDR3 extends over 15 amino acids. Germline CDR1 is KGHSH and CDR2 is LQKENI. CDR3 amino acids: CASSPPSTSTDTQYF. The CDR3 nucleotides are TGTGCCAGCTCACCACCCTCCACTAGCACAGATACGCAGTATTTT.

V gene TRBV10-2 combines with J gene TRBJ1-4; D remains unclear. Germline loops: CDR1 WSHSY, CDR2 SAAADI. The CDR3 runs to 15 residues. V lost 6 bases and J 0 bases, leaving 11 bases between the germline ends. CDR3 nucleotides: TGCGCCAGCAGGGGGTCACTTGCAACTAATGAAAAACTGTTTTTT. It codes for CASRGSLATNEKLFF.

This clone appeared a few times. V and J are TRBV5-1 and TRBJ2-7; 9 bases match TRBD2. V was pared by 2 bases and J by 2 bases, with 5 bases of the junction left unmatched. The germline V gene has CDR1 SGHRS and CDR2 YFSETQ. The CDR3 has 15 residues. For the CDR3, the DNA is TGCGCCAGCAGCTTTAGCGGGGGCTCCACCTACGAGCAGTACTTC. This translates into CASSFSGGSTYEQYF. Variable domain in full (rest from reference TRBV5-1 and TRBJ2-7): KAGVTQTPRYLIKTRGQQVTLSCSPISGHRSVSWYQQTPGQGLQFLFEYFSETQRNKGNFPGRFSGRQFSNSRSEMNVSTLELGDSALYLCASSFSGGSTYEQYFGPGTRLTVT.

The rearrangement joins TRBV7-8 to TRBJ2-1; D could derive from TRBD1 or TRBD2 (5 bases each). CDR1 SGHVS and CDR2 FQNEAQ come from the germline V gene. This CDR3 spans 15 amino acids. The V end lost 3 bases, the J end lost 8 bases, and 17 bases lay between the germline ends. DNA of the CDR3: TGTGCCAGCAGCTTCCTCGGGGCCTCCGTTGATGAGCAGTTCTTC. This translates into CASSFLGASVDEQFF.

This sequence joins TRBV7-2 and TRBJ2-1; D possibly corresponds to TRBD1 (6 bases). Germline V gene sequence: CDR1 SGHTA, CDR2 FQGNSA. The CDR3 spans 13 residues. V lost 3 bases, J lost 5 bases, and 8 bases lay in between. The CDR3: CASSLDRHNEQFF. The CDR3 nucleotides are TGTGCCAGCAGCTTGGACAGACACAATGAGCAGTTCTTC.

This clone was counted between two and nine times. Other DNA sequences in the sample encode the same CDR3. CDR3 amino acids: CASSEGGNEKLFF. The CDR3 DNA sequence: TGTGCCAGCAGTGAAGGGGGTAATGAAAAACTGTTTTTT. This chain uses TRBV2 with TRBJ1-4; D gene uncertain. The CDR3 has 13 residues. The germline CDR1 and CDR2 sequences are SNHLY and FYNNEI. V lost 1 base and J 4 bases, leaving 4 bases between the germline ends. The whole variable domain, remainder taken from reference TRBV2 and TRBJ1-4, is EPEVTQTPSHQVTQMGQEVILRCVPISNHLYFYWYRQILGQKVEFLVSFYNNEISEKSEIFDDQFSVERPDGSNFTLKIRSTKLEDSAMYFCASSEGGNEKLFFGSGTQLSVL.

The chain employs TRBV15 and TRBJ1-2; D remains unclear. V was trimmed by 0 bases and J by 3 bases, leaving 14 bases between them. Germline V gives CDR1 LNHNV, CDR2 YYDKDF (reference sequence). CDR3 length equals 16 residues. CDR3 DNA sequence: TGTGCCACCAGCAGAGATCCCCAGCGAATACACTATGGCTACACCTTC. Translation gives CATSRDPQRIHYGYTF.

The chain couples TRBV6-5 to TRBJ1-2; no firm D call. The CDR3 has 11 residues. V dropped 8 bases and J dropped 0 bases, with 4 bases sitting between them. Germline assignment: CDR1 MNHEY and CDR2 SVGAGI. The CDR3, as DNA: TGTGCCAGCCACTCTAACTATGGCTACACCTTC. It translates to CASHSNYGYTF.

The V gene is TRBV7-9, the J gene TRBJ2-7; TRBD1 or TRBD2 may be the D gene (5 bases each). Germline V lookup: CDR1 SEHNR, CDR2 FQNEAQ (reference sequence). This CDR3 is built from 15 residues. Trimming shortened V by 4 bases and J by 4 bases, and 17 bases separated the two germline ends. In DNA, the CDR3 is TGTGCCAGCAGCTCCGGGACCGTCGTCCAATACGAGCAGTACTTC. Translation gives CASSSGTVVQYEQYF.

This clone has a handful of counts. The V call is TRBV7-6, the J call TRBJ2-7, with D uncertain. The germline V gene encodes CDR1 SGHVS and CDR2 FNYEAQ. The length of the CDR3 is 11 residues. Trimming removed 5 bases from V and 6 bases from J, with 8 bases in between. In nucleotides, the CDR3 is TGTGCCAGCAGCCACACGGGCGAGCAGTACTTC. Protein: CASSHTGEQYF.

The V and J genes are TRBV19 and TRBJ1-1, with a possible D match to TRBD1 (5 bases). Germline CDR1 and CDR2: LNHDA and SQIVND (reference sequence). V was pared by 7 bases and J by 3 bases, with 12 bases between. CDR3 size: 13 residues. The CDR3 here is CASNRQRDTEAFF. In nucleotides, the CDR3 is TGTGCCAGTAACAGGCAAAGGGACACTGAAGCTTTCTTT.

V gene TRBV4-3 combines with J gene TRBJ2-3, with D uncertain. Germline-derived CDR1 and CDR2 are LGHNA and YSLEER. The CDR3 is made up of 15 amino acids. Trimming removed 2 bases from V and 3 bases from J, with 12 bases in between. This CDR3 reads CASSQPGSGTDTQYF. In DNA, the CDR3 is TGCGCCAGCAGCCAACCCGGGTCAGGAACAGATACGCAGTATTTT.

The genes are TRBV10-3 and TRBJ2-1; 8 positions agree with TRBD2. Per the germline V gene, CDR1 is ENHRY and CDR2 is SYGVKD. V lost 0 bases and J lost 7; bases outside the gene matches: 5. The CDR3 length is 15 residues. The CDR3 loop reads CAISESRLAGNEQFF. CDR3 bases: TGTGCCATCAGTGAGTCGAGGCTAGCGGGTAATGAGCAGTTCTTC.

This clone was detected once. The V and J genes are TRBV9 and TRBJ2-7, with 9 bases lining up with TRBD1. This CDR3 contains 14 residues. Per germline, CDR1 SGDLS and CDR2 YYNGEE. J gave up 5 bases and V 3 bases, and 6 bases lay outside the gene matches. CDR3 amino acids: CASSAGQGWDEQYF. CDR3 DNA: TGTGCCAGCAGCGCCGGACAGGGGTGGGACGAGCAGTACTTC.

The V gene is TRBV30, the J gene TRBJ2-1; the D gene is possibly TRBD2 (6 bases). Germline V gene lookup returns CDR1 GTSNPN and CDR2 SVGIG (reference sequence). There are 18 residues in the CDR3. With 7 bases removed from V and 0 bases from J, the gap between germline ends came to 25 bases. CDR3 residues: CASNRAREVPSSYNEQFF. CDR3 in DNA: TGTGCCTCCAACCGGGCCAGGGAGGTCCCGAGCTCCTACAATGAGCAGTTCTTC. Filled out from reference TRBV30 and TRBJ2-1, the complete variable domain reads SQTIHQWPATLVQPVGSPLSLECTVEGTSNPNLYWYRQAAGRGLQLLFYSVGIGQISSEVPQNLSASRPQDRQFILSSKKLLLSDSGFYLCASNRAREVPSSYNEQFFGPGTRLTVL.

The CDR3 bases are TGTGCCAGCAGCCACCGGGACCAGCTCGGCGAGCAGTACTTC. It translates to CASSHRDQLGEQYF. The V call is TRBV14, the J call TRBJ2-7; either TRBD1 or TRBD2 may fit D (5 bases each). The CDR3 is made up of 14 amino acids. Trimming shortened V by 3 bases and J by 6 bases, and 15 bases separated the two germline ends. Germline-derived CDR1 and CDR2 are SGHDN and FVKESK. Using reference TRBV14 and TRBJ2-7 for the parts outside the CDR3, the full variable domain is EAGVTQFPSHSVIEKGQTVTLRCDPISGHDNLYWYRRVMGKEIKFLLHFVKESKQDESGMPNNRFLAERTGGTYSTLKVQPAELEDSGVYFCASSHRDQLGEQYFGPGTRLTVT.

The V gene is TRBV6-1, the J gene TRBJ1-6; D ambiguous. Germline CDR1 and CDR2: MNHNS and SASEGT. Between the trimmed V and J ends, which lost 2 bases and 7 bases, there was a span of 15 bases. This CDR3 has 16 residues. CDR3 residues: CASSERPLGLNSPLHF. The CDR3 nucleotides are TGTGCCAGCAGTGAACGACCGCTTGGGCTCAATTCACCCCTCCACTTT.

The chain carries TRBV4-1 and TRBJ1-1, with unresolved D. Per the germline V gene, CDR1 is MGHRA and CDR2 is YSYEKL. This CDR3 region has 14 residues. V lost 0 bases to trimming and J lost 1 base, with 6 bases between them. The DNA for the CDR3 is TGCGCCAGCAGCCAAGAACGCCAGAACACTGAAGCTTTCTTT. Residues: CASSQERQNTEAFF.

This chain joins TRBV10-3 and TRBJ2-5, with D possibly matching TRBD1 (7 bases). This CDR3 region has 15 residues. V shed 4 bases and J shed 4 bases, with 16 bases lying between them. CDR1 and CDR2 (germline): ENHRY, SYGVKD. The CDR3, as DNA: TGTGCCATCAGTGGGAGCAGGGGGGTGGGAGAGACCCAGTACTTC. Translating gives CAISGSRGVGETQYF.

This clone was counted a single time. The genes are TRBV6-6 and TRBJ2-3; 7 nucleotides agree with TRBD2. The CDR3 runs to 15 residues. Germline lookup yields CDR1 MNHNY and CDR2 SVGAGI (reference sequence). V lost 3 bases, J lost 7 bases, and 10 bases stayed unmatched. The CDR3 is CASSYSGTTENTQYF. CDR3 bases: TGTGCCAGCAGTTATTCCGGGACTACTGAGAATACGCAGTATTTT.

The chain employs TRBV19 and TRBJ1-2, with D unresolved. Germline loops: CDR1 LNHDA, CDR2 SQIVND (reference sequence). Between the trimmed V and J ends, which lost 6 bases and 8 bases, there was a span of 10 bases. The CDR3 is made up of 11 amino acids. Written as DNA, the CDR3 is TGTGCCAGTAGCCTGGAGGGCGGCTACACCTTC. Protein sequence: CASSLEGGYTF. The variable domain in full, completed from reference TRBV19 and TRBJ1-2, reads DGGITQSPKYLFRKEGQNVTLSCEQNLNHDAMYWYRQDPGQGLRLIYYSQIVNDFQKGDIAEGYSVSREKKESFPLTVTSAQKNPTAFYLCASSLEGGYTFGSGTRLTVV.